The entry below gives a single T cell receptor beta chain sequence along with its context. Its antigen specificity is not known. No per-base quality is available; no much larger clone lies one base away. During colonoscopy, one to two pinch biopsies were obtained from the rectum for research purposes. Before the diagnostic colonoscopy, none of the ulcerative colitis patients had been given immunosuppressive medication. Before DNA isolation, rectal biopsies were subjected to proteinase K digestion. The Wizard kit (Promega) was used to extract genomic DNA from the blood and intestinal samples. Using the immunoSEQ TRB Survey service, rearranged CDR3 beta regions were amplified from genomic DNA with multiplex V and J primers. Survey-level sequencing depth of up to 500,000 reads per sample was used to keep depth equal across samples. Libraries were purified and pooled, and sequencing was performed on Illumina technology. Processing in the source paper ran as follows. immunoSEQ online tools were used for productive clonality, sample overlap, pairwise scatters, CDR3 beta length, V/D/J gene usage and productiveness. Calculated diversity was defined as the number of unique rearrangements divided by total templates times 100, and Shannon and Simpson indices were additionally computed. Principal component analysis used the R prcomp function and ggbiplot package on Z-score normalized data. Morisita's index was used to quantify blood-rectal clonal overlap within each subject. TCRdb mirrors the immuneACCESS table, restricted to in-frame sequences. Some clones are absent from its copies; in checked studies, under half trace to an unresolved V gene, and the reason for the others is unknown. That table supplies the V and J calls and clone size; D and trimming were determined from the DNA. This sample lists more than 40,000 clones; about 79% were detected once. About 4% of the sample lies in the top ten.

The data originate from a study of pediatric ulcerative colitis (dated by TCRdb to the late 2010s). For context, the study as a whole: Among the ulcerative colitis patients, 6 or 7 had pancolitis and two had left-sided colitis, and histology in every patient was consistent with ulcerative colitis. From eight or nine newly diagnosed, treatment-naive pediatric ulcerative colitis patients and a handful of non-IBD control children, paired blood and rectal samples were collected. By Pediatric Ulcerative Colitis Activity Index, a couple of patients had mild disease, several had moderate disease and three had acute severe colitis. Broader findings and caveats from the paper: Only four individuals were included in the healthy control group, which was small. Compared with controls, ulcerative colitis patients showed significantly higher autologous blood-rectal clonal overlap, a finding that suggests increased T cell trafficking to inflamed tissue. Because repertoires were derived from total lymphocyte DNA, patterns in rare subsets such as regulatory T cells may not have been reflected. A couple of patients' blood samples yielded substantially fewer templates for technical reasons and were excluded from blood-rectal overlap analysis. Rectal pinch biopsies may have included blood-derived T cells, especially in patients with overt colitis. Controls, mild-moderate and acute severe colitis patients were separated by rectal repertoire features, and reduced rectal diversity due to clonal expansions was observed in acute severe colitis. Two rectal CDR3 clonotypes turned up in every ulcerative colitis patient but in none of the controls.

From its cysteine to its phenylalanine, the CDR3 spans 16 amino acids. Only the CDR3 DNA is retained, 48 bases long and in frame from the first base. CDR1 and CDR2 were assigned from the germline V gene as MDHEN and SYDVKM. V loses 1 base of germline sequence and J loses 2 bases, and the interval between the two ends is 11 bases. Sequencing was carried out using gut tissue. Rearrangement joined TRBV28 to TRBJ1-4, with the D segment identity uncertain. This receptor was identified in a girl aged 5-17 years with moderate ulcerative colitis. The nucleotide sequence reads TGTGCCAGCAGTTTATCTGGGGTCGGGACTAATGAAAAACTGTTTTTT. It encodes CASSLSGVGTNEKLFF.